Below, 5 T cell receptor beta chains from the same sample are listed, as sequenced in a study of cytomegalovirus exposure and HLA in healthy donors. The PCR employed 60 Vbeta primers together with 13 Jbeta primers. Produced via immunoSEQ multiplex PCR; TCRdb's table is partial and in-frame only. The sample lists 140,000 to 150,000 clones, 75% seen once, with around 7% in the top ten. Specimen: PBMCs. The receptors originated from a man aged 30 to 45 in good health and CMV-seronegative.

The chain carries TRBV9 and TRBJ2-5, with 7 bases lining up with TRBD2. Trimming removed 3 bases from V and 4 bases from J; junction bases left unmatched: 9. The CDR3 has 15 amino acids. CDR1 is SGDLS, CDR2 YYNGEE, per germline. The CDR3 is CASSARGVLGETQYF. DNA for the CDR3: TGTGCCAGCAGCGCCCGGGGGGTCTTAGGAGAGACCCAGTACTTC.

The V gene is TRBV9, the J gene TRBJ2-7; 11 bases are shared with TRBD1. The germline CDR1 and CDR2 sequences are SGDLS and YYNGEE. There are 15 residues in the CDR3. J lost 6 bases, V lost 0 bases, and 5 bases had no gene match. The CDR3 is CASSVALGQGGEQYF. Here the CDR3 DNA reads TGTGCCAGCAGCGTAGCCCTGGGACAGGGGGGCGAGCAGTACTTC. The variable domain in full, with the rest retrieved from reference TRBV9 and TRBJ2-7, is DSGVTQTPKHLITATGQRVTLRCSPRSGDLSVYWYQQSLDQGLQFLIQYYNGEERAKGNILERFSAQQFPDLHSELNLSSLELGDSALYFCASSVALGQGGEQYFGPGTRLTVT.

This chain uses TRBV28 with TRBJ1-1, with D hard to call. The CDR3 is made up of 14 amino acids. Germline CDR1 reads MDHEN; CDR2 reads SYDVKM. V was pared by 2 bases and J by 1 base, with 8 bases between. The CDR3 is CASSLHSRNTEAFF. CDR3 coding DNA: TGTGCCAGCAGTTTACACTCTAGGAACACTGAAGCTTTCTTT.

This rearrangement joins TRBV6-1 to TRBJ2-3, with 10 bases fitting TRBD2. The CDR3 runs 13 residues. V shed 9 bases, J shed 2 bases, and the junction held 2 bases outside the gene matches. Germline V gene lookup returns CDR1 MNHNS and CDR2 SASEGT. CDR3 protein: CASSGGPTDTQYF. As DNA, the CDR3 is TGTGCCAGTAGCGGGGGGCCCACAGATACGCAGTATTTT.

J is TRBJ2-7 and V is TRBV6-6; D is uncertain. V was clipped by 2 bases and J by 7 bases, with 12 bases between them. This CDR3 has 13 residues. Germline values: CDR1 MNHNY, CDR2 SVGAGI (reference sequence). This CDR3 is CASSYDPSREQYF. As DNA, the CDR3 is TGTGCCAGCAGTTACGACCCATCGAGGGAGCAGTACTTC.